This T cell receptor (beta chain) was sequenced in a study of tumor-infiltrating lymphocytes in primary liver carcinoma. Looking at the study overall: Subjects consisted of male and female patients aged 30 to 69 years. Study findings and constraints: Tumors and blood were compared for top-250-clone fraction, and tumors had the significantly higher value (p = 0.039).

Comments on this clonotype: Its antigen remains unknown.

This CDR3 has 12 residues. Trimming stripped 7 bases from V and 2 bases from J, with 11 bases between. Germline CDR1 and CDR2: SQVTM and ANQGSEA. With a constant-region primer, TCR beta cDNA was made from about 0.5 ug of total RNA. A slightly modified ARM-PCR protocol with three nested multiplex PCR rounds produced these TCR beta libraries. Each of the first two PCR rounds ran approximately 11 cycles with TRBV1-TRBV30 forward and C-beta reverse primers. MiXCR was run by TCRdb on the multiplex PCR reads, yielding one entry per CDR3 protein. In the table there are 300,000 to 350,000 distinct CDR3 sequences, about 61% of which are singletons. Unsorted whole blood yielded blood RNA, and germline DNA was extracted as well. Infection with HBV was chronic in patients; they were treatment-naive. Researchers reported drawing about 4.1 milliliters of peripheral blood before surgery.

The sequencing input was peripheral blood. This chain connects TRBV29-1 to TRBJ2-5, with D perhaps TRBD1 (5 bases). This TCR was sampled from a man aged 35 to 55 with primary liver carcinoma and hepatitis B virus infection. The DNA for the CDR3 is TGCAGCGGAACGACAGATCAAGAGACCCAGTACTTC. This sequence encodes CSGTTDQETQYF. Combining the CDR3 with reference TRBV29-1 and TRBJ2-5 gives the whole variable domain SAVISQKPSRDICQRGTSLTIQCQVDSQVTMMFWYRQQPGQSLTLIATANQGSEATYESGFVIDKFPISRPNLTFSTLTVSNMSPEDSSIYLCSGTTDQETQYFGPGTRLLVL.